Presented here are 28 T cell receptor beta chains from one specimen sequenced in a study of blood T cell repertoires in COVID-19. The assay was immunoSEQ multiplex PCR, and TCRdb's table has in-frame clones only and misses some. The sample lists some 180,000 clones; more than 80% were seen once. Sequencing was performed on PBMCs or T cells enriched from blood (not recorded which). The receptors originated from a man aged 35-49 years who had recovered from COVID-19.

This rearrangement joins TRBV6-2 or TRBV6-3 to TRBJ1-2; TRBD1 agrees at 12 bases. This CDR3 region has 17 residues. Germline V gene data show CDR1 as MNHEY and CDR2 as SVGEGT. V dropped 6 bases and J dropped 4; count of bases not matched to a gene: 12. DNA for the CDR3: TGTGCCAGCAGCCCGGGACAGGGGGCGGAGTACGGCTATGGCTACACCTTC. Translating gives CASSPGQGAEYGYGYTF.

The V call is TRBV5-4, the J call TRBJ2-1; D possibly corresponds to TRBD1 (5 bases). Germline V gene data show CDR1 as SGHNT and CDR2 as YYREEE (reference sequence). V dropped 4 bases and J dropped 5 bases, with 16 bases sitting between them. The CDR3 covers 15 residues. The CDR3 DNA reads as TGTGCCAGCAGCCCGAACCCCGACAGTAACAATGAGCAGTTCTTC. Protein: CASSPNPDSNNEQFF.

This chain's CDR3 is CASSERRLAGGSEQFF. The CDR3 DNA reads TGTGCCAGCAGTGAAAGGCGACTAGCGGGGGGGAGTGAGCAGTTCTTC. V is TRBV2 and J is TRBJ2-1; 14 bases fit TRBD2. J gave up 9 bases and V 2 bases, and 6 bases lay outside the gene matches. This CDR3 is built from 16 residues. The germline gives CDR1 SNHLY, CDR2 FYNNEI. Full variable domain (outside the CDR3, taken from reference TRBV2 and TRBJ2-1): EPEVTQTPSHQVTQMGQEVILRCVPISNHLYFYWYRQILGQKVEFLVSFYNNEISEKSEIFDDQFSVERPDGSNFTLKIRSTKLEDSAMYFCASSERRLAGGSEQFFGPGTRLTVL.

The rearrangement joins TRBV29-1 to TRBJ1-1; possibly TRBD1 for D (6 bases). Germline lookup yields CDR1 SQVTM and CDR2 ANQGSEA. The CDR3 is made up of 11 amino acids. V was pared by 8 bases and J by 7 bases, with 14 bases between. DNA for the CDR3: TGCAGCCGGGGGGTACAGGGTGAAGCTTTCTTT. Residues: CSRGVQGEAFF. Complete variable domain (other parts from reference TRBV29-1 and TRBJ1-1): SAVISQKPSRDICQRGTSLTIQCQVDSQVTMMFWYRQQPGQSLTLIATANQGSEATYESGFVIDKFPISRPNLTFSTLTVSNMSPEDSSIYLCSRGVQGEAFFGQGTRLTVV.

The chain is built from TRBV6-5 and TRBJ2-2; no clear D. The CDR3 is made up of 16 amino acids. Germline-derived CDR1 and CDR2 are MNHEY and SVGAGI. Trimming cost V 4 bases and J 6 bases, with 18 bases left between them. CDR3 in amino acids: CASSFQNRAQAGELFF. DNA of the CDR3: TGTGCCAGCAGTTTCCAGAATCGCGCCCAGGCCGGGGAGCTGTTTTTT.

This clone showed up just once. This CDR3 is CASSRTEATNEKLFF. The CDR3 DNA reads TGTGCCAGCTCGAGGACAGAAGCAACTAATGAAAAACTGTTTTTT. The V call is TRBV18, the J call TRBJ1-4; TRBD1 might be the D (6 bases). Trimming stripped 6 bases from V and 0 bases from J, with 11 bases between. The CDR3 has 15 residues. The germline CDR1 and CDR2 sequences are KGHSH and LQKENI.

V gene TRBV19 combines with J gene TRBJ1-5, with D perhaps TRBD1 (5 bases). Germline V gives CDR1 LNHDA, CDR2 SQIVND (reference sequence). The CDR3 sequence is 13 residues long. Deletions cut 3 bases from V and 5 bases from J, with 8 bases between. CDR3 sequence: CASSIGRDQPQHF. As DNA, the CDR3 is TGTGCCAGTAGTATCGGCAGGGATCAGCCCCAGCATTTT.

The CDR3 DNA is TGTGCCAGCTCACCCGGGGGGCACAATCAGCCCCAGCATTTT. Protein: CASSPGGHNQPQHF. The chain carries TRBV18 and TRBJ1-5; perhaps TRBD1 as D (6 bases). This CDR3 contains 14 residues. Trimming left V 3 bases short and J 3 bases short, with 9 bases between. Germline values: CDR1 KGHSH, CDR2 LQKENI.

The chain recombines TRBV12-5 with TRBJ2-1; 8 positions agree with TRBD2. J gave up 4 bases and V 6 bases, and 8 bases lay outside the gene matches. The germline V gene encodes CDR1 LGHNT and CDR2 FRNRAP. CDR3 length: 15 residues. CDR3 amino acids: CASGPPSGLYNEQFF. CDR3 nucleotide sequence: TGTGCTAGTGGCCCTCCTAGCGGGCTTTACAATGAGCAGTTCTTC. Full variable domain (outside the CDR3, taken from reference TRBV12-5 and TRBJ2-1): DARVTQTPRHKVTEMGQEVTMRCQPILGHNTVFWYRQTMMQGLELLAYFRNRAPLDDSGMPKDRFSAEMPDATLATLKIQPSEPRDSAVYFCASGPPSGLYNEQFFGPGTRLTVL.

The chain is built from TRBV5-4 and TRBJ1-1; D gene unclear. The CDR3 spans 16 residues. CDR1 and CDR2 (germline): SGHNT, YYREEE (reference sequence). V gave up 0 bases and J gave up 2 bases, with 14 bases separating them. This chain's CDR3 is CASSLGLGITNTEAFF. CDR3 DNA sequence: TGTGCCAGCAGCTTGGGCTTGGGCATAACCAACACTGAAGCTTTCTTT.

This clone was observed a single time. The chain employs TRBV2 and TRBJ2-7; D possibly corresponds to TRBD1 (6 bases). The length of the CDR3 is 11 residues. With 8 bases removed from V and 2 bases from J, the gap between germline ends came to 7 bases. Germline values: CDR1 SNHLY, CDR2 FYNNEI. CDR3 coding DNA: TGTGCCAGCGGGACAACCTACGAGCAGTACTTC. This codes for CASGTTYEQYF.

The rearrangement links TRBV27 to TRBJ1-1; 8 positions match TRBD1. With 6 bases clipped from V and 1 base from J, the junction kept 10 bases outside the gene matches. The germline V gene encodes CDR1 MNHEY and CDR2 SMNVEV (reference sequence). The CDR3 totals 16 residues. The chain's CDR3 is CASRRQGTAPNTEAFF. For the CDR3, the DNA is TGTGCCAGCAGGCGACAGGGGACTGCGCCGAACACTGAAGCTTTCTTT.

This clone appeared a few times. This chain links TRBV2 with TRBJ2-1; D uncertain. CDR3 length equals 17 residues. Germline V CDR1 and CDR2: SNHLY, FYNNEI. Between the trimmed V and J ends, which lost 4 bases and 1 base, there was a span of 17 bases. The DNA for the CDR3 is TGTGCCAGCAGTGGTTTGGGTCTAGGATTATCCTACAATGAGCAGTTCTTC. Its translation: CASSGLGLGLSYNEQFF.

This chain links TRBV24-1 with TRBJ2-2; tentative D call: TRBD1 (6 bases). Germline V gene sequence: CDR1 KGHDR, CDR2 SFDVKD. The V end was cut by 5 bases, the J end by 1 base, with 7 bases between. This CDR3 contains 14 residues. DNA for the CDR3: TGTGCCACCAGTGGACAGGTGAACACCGGGGAGCTGTTTTTT. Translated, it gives CATSGQVNTGELFF.

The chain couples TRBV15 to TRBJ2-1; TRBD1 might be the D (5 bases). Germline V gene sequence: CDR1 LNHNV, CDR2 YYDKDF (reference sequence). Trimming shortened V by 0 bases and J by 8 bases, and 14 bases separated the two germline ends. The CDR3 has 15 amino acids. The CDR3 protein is CATSRERQGLHEQFF. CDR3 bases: TGTGCCACCAGCAGAGAGCGGCAGGGTTTGCATGAGCAGTTCTTC. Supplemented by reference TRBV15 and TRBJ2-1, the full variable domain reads DAMVIQNPRYQVTQFGKPVTLSCSQTLNHNVMYWYQQKSSQAPKLLFHYYDKDFNNEADTPDNFQSRRPNTSFCFLDIRSPGLGDTAMYLCATSRERQGLHEQFFGPGTRLTVL.

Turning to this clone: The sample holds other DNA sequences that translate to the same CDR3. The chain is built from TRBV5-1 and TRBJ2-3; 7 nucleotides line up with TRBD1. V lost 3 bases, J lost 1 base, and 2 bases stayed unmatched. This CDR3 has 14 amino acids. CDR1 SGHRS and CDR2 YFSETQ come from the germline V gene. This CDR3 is CASSSGQGTDTQYF. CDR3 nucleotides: TGCGCCAGCAGCTCCGGACAGGGCACAGATACGCAGTATTTT.

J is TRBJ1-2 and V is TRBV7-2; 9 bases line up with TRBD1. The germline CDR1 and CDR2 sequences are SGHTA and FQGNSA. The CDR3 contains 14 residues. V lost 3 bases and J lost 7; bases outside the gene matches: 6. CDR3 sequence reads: CASSFTGGVGGYTF. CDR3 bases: TGTGCCAGCAGCTTCACAGGGGGCGTGGGTGGCTACACCTTC. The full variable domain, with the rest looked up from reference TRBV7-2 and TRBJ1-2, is GAGVSQSPSNKVTEKGKDVELRCDPISGHTALYWYRQSLGQGLEFLIYFQGNSAPDKSGLPSDRFSAERTGGSVSTLTIQRTQQEDSAVYLCASSFTGGVGGYTFGSGTRLTVV.

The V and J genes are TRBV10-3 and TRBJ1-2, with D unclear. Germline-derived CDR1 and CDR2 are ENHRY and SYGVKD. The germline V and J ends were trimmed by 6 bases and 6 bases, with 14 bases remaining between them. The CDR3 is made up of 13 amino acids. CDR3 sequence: CAISHLKSDGYTF. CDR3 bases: TGTGCCATCAGCCATTTAAAGAGTGATGGCTACACCTTC.

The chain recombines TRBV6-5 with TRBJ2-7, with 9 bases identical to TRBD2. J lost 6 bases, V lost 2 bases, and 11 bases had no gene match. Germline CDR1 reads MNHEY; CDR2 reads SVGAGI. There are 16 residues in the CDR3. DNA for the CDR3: TGTGCCAGCAGTTACCGCGAGGGTAGCGGGGGTTTCGAGCAGTACTTC. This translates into CASSYREGSGGFEQYF.

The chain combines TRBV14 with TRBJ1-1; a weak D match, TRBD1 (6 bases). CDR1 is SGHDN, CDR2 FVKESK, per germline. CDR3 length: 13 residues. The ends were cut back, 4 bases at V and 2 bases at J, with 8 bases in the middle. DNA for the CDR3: TGTGCCAGCAGCCGGACAGTAAACACTGAAGCTTTCTTT. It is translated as CASSRTVNTEAFF.

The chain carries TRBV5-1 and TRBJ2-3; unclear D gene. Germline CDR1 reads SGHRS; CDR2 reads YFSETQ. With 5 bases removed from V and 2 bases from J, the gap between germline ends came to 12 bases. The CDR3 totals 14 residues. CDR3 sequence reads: CASREAALTDTQYF. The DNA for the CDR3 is TGCGCCAGCAGAGAGGCAGCCCTCACAGATACGCAGTATTTT.

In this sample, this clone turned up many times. The CDR3 nucleotides are TGCGCCAGCAGCTATAGCGGGGGGGACACAGATACGCAGTATTTT. Its protein product is CASSYSGGDTDTQYF. The V call is TRBV4-1, the J call TRBJ2-3; 11 positions match TRBD2. Germline values: CDR1 MGHRA, CDR2 YSYEKL. There are 15 residues in the CDR3. V lost 5 bases and J lost 2; bases outside the gene matches: 3.

This CDR3 reads CASSLGQGPFSEAFF. In nucleotides, the CDR3 is TGCGCCAGCAGCTTGGGACAGGGACCTTTCTCTGAAGCTTTCTTT. The chain recombines TRBV5-1 with TRBJ1-1; TRBD1 matches 7 bases. Germline CDR1 and CDR2: SGHRS and YFSETQ. V trimming: 0 bases; J trimming: 6 bases; junction bases outside the gene matches: 8. This CDR3 spans 15 amino acids.

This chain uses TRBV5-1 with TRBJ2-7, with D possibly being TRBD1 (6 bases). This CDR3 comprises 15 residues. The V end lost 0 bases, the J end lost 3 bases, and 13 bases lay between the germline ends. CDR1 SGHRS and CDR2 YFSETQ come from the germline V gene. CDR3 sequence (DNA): TGCGCCAGCAGCTTGGCCTTCCAGGGACACTACGAGCAGTACTTC. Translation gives CASSLAFQGHYEQYF.

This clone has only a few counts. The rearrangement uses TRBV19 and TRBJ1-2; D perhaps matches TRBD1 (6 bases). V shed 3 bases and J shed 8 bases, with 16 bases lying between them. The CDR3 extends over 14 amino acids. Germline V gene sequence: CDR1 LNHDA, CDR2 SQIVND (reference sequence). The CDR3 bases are TGTGCCAGTAGTATCGGGCAGGGGCTAGGCGGCTACACCTTC. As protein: CASSIGQGLGGYTF.

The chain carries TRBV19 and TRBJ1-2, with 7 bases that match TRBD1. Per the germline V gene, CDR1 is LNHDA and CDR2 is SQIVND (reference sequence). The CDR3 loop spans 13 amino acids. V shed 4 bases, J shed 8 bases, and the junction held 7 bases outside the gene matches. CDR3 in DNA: TGTGCCAGTAGTAATGACAGGGTCCGAGGCTACACCTTC. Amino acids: CASSNDRVRGYTF.

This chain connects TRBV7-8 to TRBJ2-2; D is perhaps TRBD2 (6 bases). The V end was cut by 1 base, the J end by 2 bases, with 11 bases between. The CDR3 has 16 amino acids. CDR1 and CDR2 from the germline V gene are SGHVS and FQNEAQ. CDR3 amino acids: CASSLEGGTNTGELFF. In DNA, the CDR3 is TGTGCCAGCAGCTTAGAGGGCGGGACCAACACCGGGGAGCTGTTTTTT.

The CDR3: CASSSTGEDYGYTF. The CDR3 region has the DNA TGTGCCAGCAGCTCCACAGGGGAGGACTATGGCTACACCTTC. The chain recombines TRBV3-1 (or the pseudogene TRBV3-2) with TRBJ1-2; TRBD1 matches at 7 bases. Germline V lookup: CDR1 LGHDT, CDR2 YNNKEL (reference sequence). V gave up 5 bases and J gave up 3 bases; unmatched junction bases: 6. The CDR3 is made up of 14 amino acids.